Listed below are T cell receptor beta chains from one sample, sequenced in a study of cytomegalovirus exposure and HLA in healthy donors. Produced via immunoSEQ multiplex PCR; TCRdb's table is partial and in-frame only. In the table there are roughly 140,000 clones, over 75% of which are singletons. Sequenced: PBMCs. The receptors shown here come from a male donor in good health and CMV-seronegative. The CDR3 runs from the conserved cysteine through the conserved F or W. D genes are given only for firm matches. The size of a clone is reported for some rows only, either as once, few or many, or as a class for expanded clones.

j_call d_call clone_size v_call cdr3_nt cdr3_aa
TRBJ2-7 NA NA TRBV5-8 TGTGCCAGCAGCCCCGGACAGCTCCTCAAGGGGTCCGAGCAGTACTTC CASSPGQLLKGSEQYF
TRBJ1-4 NA NA TRBV30 TGTGCCTGGAGTGACCTATCTGGGAGTTATGAAAAACTGTTTTTT CAWSDLSGSYEKLFF
TRBJ1-3 TRBD1 NA TRBV5-1 TGCGCCAGCAGCGCATCAACAGGGGCTGGAAACACCATATATTTT CASSASTGAGNTIYF
TRBJ2-3 NA NA TRBV7-9 TGTTCCAGCAGCTTTAAGGGTACAGGGCGGATGGCAGATACGCAGTATTTT CSSSFKGTGRMADTQYF
TRBJ2-7 NA NA TRBV5-4 TGTGCCAGCAGCTTGGGTCCGGGGTCCTACGAGCAGTACTTC CASSLGPGSYEQYF
TRBJ2-1 NA NA TRBV12-5 TGTGCTAGTGGTCCTCGCGGCAGGGATTGGAATGAGCAGTTCTTC CASGPRGRDWNEQFF
TRBJ2-7 NA few TRBV6-4 TGTGCCAGCAGCCCCAGCTCCTACGAGCAGTACTTC CASSPSSYEQYF
TRBJ2-3 TRBD1 NA TRBV11-1 TGTGCCAGCAGCTTAGAAGGGGGACAGACGCCAAGCACAGATACGCAGTATTTT CASSLEGGQTPSTDTQYF
TRBJ2-3 NA few TRBV4-3 TGCGCCAGCAGCCAAGATCGGCGGGCCCGCAGCACAGATACGCAGTATTTT CASSQDRRARSTDTQYF
TRBJ1-1 NA NA TRBV20-1 TGCAGTGCTGCTCAGGCTGAAGCTTTCTTT CSAAQAEAFF
TRBJ1-1 NA few TRBV4-1 TGCGCCAGCAGCCAAGAAGGGGGACCGCTGAAGGCTTTCTTT CASSQEGGPLKAFF
TRBJ1-6 NA NA TRBV30 TGTGCCTGGAGCTCACAGGCCTATAATTCACCCCTCCACTTT CAWSSQAYNSPLHF
TRBJ1-1 TRBD1 NA TRBV30 TGTGCCTGGAATCGACAGGGGGCTGCTTTCTTT CAWNRQGAAFF
TRBJ2-1 TRBD1 NA TRBV6-6 TGTGCCAGCGAATTGACAGGGGCCAATGAGCAGTTCTTC CASELTGANEQFF